Sequencing of this TCR beta chain was carried out in a study of type 1 and type 2 diabetes patients listed by TCRdb under 2016. At the level of the whole study: Recruited in China, the cohort was made up of 10 or so type 1 diabetes patients, a few type 2 diabetes patients and roughly 6 nondiabetic controls. When roughly 22-cycle amplification was compared with approximately 25-cycle amplification, V gene usage looked similar, suggesting that primer efficiencies were similar and PCR bias was random. The study profiled TCRbeta repertoires by high-throughput sequencing to compare type 1 diabetes, type 2 diabetes and nondiabetic individuals. Across the study, CD4+ and CD8+ T cells were positively selected from PBMCs by means of CD4 or CD8 MicroBeads on MACS columns. A total of more than 15 million paired-end reads were generated across the whole study. TCRbeta libraries were sequenced paired-end on Illumina HiSeq 2000 or MiSeq instruments. Type 2 diabetes patients were used as a disease comparison group for the type 1 diabetes patients.

The sample was run on an Illumina MiSeq. Genomic DNA from sorted T cell subsets was used as template for TCRbeta CDR3 amplification. The TCRbeta CDR3 region was amplified by multiplex PCR with 30 forward and 13 reverse primers. AMPure XP beads were used to purify the PCR products, after which a second approximately 26-cycle PCR added indices and adaptors. Before sequencing, the libraries were purified from gel with the QIAquick Gel Extraction Kit. The study's own analysis went as follows. FLASH was used to merge the paired-end reads, and IgBLAST was used to align the reads to IMGT V, D and J germline references. Reads with below 70% alignment identity to germline references were discarded, leaving around 12 million reads study-wide. CDR3 boundaries, reading frame and productivity were assigned according to IMGT definitions. A highly-expanded clone was defined as any clone making up 1% or more of reads, and normalized Shannon entropy served as the measure of diversity. Unpaired two-tailed t-tests were used to test for differences in Shannon entropy between groups. The public reads were reanalyzed by TCRdb: fastp trimming at Q25, MiXCR alignment, in-frame beta chains only. Rows merge per CDR3 protein into single entries with the most common DNA and genes. Here the V and J calls rest on TCRdb's processing, not on the authors' analysis. This sample is represented by under 300,000 distinct CDR3 sequences; over 45% of them were singletons. Approximately 15% of the sample comes from the top ten.

Study-level results and caveats: The study groups were not matched for age and gender, which could bias interpretation. Since just a limited number of T2D and control samples were sequenced, some T1D-only HECs might also appear in more T2D or control samples. Few highly-expanded CD4+ clones, median one, were found in type 2 diabetes patients, accounting for a median about 4.1% of reads. Highly correlated V and J gene usage patterns were observed for type 2 diabetes and control samples, with an average of around 0.97 between samples. In both CD4+ and CD8+ T cells, type 2 diabetes repertoires were highly diverse and significantly more diverse than type 1 diabetes repertoires.

The CDR3 runs 14 amino acids, cysteine and phenylalanine included. This entry keeps only the CDR3 DNA: 42 bases, framed from base 1. Trimming leaves V shorter by 6 bases and J shorter by 6 bases, with the junction holding 7 bases beyond the gene matches. Turning to this clonotype: Its antigen is currently not known. Base-call qualities are not available, and no considerably larger clone is one nucleotide away.

Every diabetic patient fulfilled standard classification criteria for type 1 or type 2 diabetes, and glucose and C-peptide were evaluated using WHO-recommended methods. Donors were excluded if they had other autoimmune diseases or infections within the previous four weeks. Around 10 milliliters of peripheral blood were drawn from each participant. PBMCs were isolated with LymphoPrep density separation. The rearrangement joined TRBV12-3 or TRBV12-4 to TRBJ2-1, with 8 bases aligning to TRBD2. Specimen: peripheral blood mononuclear cells (PBMCs). The TCR was taken from a man aged 18 to 30 with type 2 diabetes. The CDR3 amino acid sequence is: CASSTRTSSNEQFF. The nucleotides read TGTGCCAGCAGCACCAGGACTAGCAGCAATGAGCAGTTCTTC.